The rows below give T cell receptor beta chains drawn from one sample of a study of blood T cell repertoires in COVID-19. Some clones are missing from TCRdb's copy, which holds only in-frame ones; the method was immunoSEQ multiplex PCR. Here the sample spans approximately 350,000 clones, less than 90% being singletons. Source material: PBMCs or T cells enriched from blood (not recorded which). These receptors were taken from a woman aged 30 to 39 who had recovered from COVID-19. Both conserved end residues are part of each CDR3. D genes are given only for firm matches. The size field is filled for only some rows; it gives once, few, many or a size class.

V gene	D gene	J gene	clone size	CDR3 DNA	CDR3 protein
TRBV2	-	TRBJ1-2	once	TGTGCCAGCAGTGAAGCATGGGGGGTGAGAGTCAACTATGGCTACACCTTC	CASSEAWGVRVNYGYTF
TRBV28	TRBD2	TRBJ2-3	-	TGTGCCAGCACATTGGGAGCGGGAGCTTTTTATACGCAGTATTTT	CASTLGAGAFYTQYF
TRBV5-1	-	TRBJ2-6	once	TGCGCCAGCAGCTTGGCTCGGGATGCTGGGGCCAACGTCCTGACTTTC	CASSLARDAGANVLTF
TRBV2	-	TRBJ2-1	once	TGTGCCAGCAGAAGAGATAGGGGAGGCGATGAGCAGTTCTTC	CASRRDRGGDEQFF
TRBV4-1	TRBD1	TRBJ2-4	-	TGCGCCAGCAGCCAAGATCGGGGCCTTCGAACAGGGGGCGCGGGAAACATTCAGTACTTC	CASSQDRGLRTGGAGNIQYF
TRBV5-1	-	TRBJ2-1	few	TGCGCCAGCAGCTTGGATAATATTGATGAGCAGTTCTTC	CASSLDNIDEQFF
TRBV30	TRBD1	TRBJ1-2	-	TGTGCCTCTCAAACCCGGGACAGGCGGTATGGCTACACCTTC	CASQTRDRRYGYTF
TRBV10-3	TRBD1	TRBJ2-2	-	TGTGCCATCAGCCCGGGACAGGGGAACACCGGGGAGCTGTTTTTT	CAISPGQGNTGELFF
TRBV6-4	-	TRBJ1-1	-	TGTGCCAGACACCTATTCGGGATCTCCATGAACACTGAAGCTTTCTTT	CARHLFGISMNTEAFF
TRBV28	-	TRBJ1-1	-	TGTGCCAGCAGTCAAATAAATCTCAGGAACATCAACACTGAAGCTTTCTTT	CASSQINLRNINTEAFF
TRBV5-1	-	TRBJ1-1	-	TGCGCCAGCAGCTTGTCCGGCAGGGATTGGGGTGAAGCTTTCTTT	CASSLSGRDWGEAFF
TRBV2	TRBD2	TRBJ2-3	once	TGTGCCAGCTCGGGACTAGCGGGACCGGCGGATACGCAGTATTTT	CASSGLAGPADTQYF
TRBV4-2	TRBD2	TRBJ2-3	-	TGTGCCAGCGACCCCGGGACTAGCGTCACTAGCACAGATACGCAGTATTTT	CASDPGTSVTSTDTQYF
TRBV19	TRBD2	TRBJ2-5	-	TGTGCCAGTAGTTTGGCGGGAGGTCTACAAGAGACCCAGTACTTC	CASSLAGGLQETQYF
TRBV30	-	TRBJ1-6	-	TGTGCCTGGAGTGGTGAGAGCTCCTATAATTCACCCCTCCACTTT	CAWSGESSYNSPLHF
TRBV7-8	TRBD1	TRBJ1-2	-	TGTGCCAGCAGCCCCGGGACAGGGAATGGCTACACCTTC	CASSPGTGNGYTF
TRBV6-5	-	TRBJ2-7	-	TGTGCCAGCAGCGACAGGAACTCCTACGAGCAGTACTTC	CASSDRNSYEQYF
TRBV5-1	TRBD1	TRBJ1-6	-	TGCGCCAGCACGACAGGGTCTTCACCCCTCCACTTT	CASTTGSSPLHF
TRBV7-9	TRBD2	TRBJ2-1	-	TGTGCCAGCAGCGGTCCGGGACTAGCGACCTACAATGAGCAGTTCTTC	CASSGPGLATYNEQFF
TRBV28	-	TRBJ1-5	-	TGTGCCAGCAGTTTAGAGCGATATAGCAATCAGCCCCAGCATTTT	CASSLERYSNQPQHF
TRBV28	-	TRBJ1-6	-	TGTGCCAGCAGTGGCCCCAAGTATTCTTCACCCCTCCACTTT	CASSGPKYSSPLHF
TRBV5-1	-	TRBJ2-3	-	TGCGCCAGCAGCTTGGTGACTCGTGGGGGGGCCGGCGGAGATACGCAGTATTTT	CASSLVTRGGAGGDTQYF
TRBV3-1/TRBV3-2	TRBD1	TRBJ1-2	-	TGTGCCAGCAAAGGGACAGCCTATGGCTACACCTTC	CASKGTAYGYTF
TRBV7-2	-	TRBJ1-3	-	TGTGCCAGCAGCTTATGGTTTGGGAGGGCTGGAAACACCATATATTTT	CASSLWFGRAGNTIYF
TRBV27	TRBD1	TRBJ1-3	-	TGTGCCAGCAGTGAGAGCACAGGGGTGGGAAACACCATATATTTT	CASSESTGVGNTIYF
TRBV4-1	TRBD1	TRBJ1-4	-	TGCGCCAGCAGCCTAACCGGGACAGTAGGGGAAAAACTGTTTTTT	CASSLTGTVGEKLFF
TRBV3-1/TRBV3-2	TRBD1	TRBJ1-6	few	TGTGCCAGCACCCTGACAGGGCGGAATTCACCCCTCCACTTT	CASTLTGRNSPLHF
TRBV7-9	-	TRBJ2-3	-	TGTGCCAGCGGGAGTGAGCGGGATACGCAGTATTTT	CASGSERDTQYF
TRBV15	-	TRBJ1-2	few	TGTGCCACCAGCAGAGACCGTAACTATGGCTACACCTTC	CATSRDRNYGYTF
TRBV27	-	TRBJ1-2	-	TGTGCCAGCAGGACAGGCGGGTACGGCTACACCTTC	CASRTGGYGYTF
TRBV4-1	-	TRBJ2-6	-	TGCGCCAGCAGCCAGGCCCAATCTGGGGCCAACGTCCTGACTTTC	CASSQAQSGANVLTF
TRBV19	TRBD1	TRBJ1-5	-	TGTGCCAGTAGTCTGGGACAGGGGTGGGATCAGCCCCAGCATTTT	CASSLGQGWDQPQHF
TRBV11-1	TRBD1	TRBJ2-7	-	TGTGCCAGCAGCTTAGTTTGGGGGACAGTCGAGCAGTACTTC	CASSLVWGTVEQYF
TRBV15	-	TRBJ1-4	-	TGTGCCACCAGCAGAGATATGGGGGCCTCTAATGAAAAACTGTTTTTT	CATSRDMGASNEKLFF
TRBV7-9	TRBD1	TRBJ1-1	-	TGTGCCAGCAGCGGACAGGCGATGAACACTGAAGCTTTCTTT	CASSGQAMNTEAFF
TRBV29-1	-	TRBJ1-5	-	TGCAGCGTTGGACTGATCAATCAGCCCCAGCATTTT	CSVGLINQPQHF
TRBV15	-	TRBJ1-1	-	TGTGCCACCAGCAGACGGGACACTGAAGCTTTCTTT	CATSRRDTEAFF
TRBV28	TRBD2	TRBJ2-3	-	TGTGCCAGCAACCAGCGGGAGAGCACAGATACGCAGTATTTT	CASNQRESTDTQYF
TRBV19	-	TRBJ1-2	-	TGTGCCATTCGCAGGGGTAACTATGGCTACACCTTC	CAIRRGNYGYTF
TRBV27	-	TRBJ1-3	-	TGTGCCAGCAGTACGGGGAGCTCTGGAAACACCATATATTTT	CASSTGSSGNTIYF
TRBV5-1	-	TRBJ1-2	-	TGCGCCAGCAGCTCGGCGGCGGGAAATAACTATGGCTACACCTTC	CASSSAAGNNYGYTF
TRBV15	-	TRBJ2-7	-	TGTGCCACCAGCAGAGATCTCGGCGGGGCCTACGAGCAGTACTTC	CATSRDLGGAYEQYF
TRBV5-5	-	TRBJ1-1	once	TGTGCCAGCAGCCCGTGGACAGTGGCGAACACTGAAGCTTTCTTT	CASSPWTVANTEAFF
TRBV5-4	-	TRBJ2-1	-	TGTGCCAGCAGCTTGGATCTAGCCGCCTACAATGAGCAGTTCTTC	CASSLDLAAYNEQFF